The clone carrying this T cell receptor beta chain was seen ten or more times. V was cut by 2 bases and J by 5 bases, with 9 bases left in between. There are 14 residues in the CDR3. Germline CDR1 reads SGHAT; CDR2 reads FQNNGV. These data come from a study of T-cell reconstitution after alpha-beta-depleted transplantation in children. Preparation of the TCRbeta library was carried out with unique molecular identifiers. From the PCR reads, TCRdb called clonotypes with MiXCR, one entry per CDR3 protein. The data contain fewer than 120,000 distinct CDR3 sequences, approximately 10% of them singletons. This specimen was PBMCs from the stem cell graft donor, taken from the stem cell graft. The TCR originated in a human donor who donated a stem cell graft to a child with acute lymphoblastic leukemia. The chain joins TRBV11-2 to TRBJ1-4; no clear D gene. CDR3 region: CASSLTQYNEKLFF. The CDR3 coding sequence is TGTGCCAGCAGCTTAACCCAGTACAATGAAAAACTGTTTTTT.